A selection of T cell receptor beta chains follows, all from one sample in a study of shared clonotypes between healthy human individuals. Using immunoSEQ multiplex PCR, the repertoire was profiled, and TCRdb retains in-frame clones only, with some absent. The data hold about 2.5 million clones, with just under 95% observed a single time. The sequenced material came from naive CD4+ T cells from PBMCs. The receptors stem from a man aged 18-30 years in good health. Some clones in this sample may be carry-over from other donors' samples. The CDR3 runs from the conserved cysteine through the conserved F or W. The order of the fields is clone size, D gene, V gene, J gene, CDR3 protein, CDR3 DNA. The D gene is left open where the match is weak. Not all rows give a size; the values are once, few, many and, for expanded clones, a class.

clone size: -; D gene: -; V gene: TRBV7-9; J gene: TRBJ2-3; CDR3 protein: CASSLTQGTDTQYF; CDR3 DNA: TGTGCCAGCAGCTTAACACAGGGCACAGATACGCAGTATTTT
clone size: -; D gene: -; V gene: TRBV28; J gene: TRBJ2-5; CDR3 protein: CASSLGRKTQYF; CDR3 DNA: TGTGCCAGCAGTTTGGGGCGGAAGACCCAGTACTTC
clone size: once; D gene: -; V gene: TRBV7-9; J gene: TRBJ2-1; CDR3 protein: CASSLGGSDHEQFF; CDR3 DNA: TGTGCCAGCAGCTTAGGGGGGAGTGACCATGAGCAGTTCTTC
clone size: -; D gene: -; V gene: TRBV15; J gene: TRBJ2-3; CDR3 protein: CATIQGGTDTQYF; CDR3 DNA: TGTGCCACCATCCAGGGGGGGACAGATACGCAGTATTTT
clone size: -; D gene: -; V gene: TRBV9; J gene: TRBJ2-1; CDR3 protein: CASSVVPARDYNEQFF; CDR3 DNA: TGTGCCAGCAGCGTAGTTCCAGCGCGGGATTACAATGAGCAGTTCTTC
clone size: -; D gene: -; V gene: TRBV4-1; J gene: TRBJ1-2; CDR3 protein: CASSPTGPLPYGYTF; CDR3 DNA: TGCGCCAGCAGCCCTACGGGCCCTCTACCATATGGCTACACCTTC
clone size: -; D gene: -; V gene: TRBV28; J gene: TRBJ2-1; CDR3 protein: CASSSFRGRTNNEQFF; CDR3 DNA: TGTGCCAGCAGTTCATTTAGAGGTAGGACAAACAATGAGCAGTTCTTC
clone size: -; D gene: -; V gene: TRBV7-2; J gene: TRBJ1-2; CDR3 protein: CASSLGAGSGSYTF; CDR3 DNA: TGTGCCAGCAGCTTAGGGGCTGGATCAGGAAGCTACACCTTC
clone size: -; D gene: TRBD2; V gene: TRBV29-1; J gene: TRBJ2-3; CDR3 protein: CSVEGRWTSGKHTDTQYF; CDR3 DNA: TGCAGCGTTGAAGGTCGGTGGACTAGCGGGAAGCACACAGATACGCAGTATTTT
clone size: -; D gene: TRBD1; V gene: TRBV18; J gene: TRBJ1-5; CDR3 protein: CASSPFGQGNQPQHF; CDR3 DNA: TGTGCCAGCTCACCATTCGGACAGGGAAATCAGCCCCAGCATTTT
clone size: -; D gene: -; V gene: TRBV6-8; J gene: TRBJ2-3; CDR3 protein: CASSYLEGPRYITDTQYF; CDR3 DNA: TGTGCCAGCAGTTACTTGGAAGGACCTCGATACATCACAGATACGCAGTATTTT
clone size: -; D gene: TRBD1; V gene: TRBV9; J gene: TRBJ2-1; CDR3 protein: CASSLSAGQEYNEQFF; CDR3 DNA: TGTGCCAGCAGCCTCTCCGCGGGACAGGAATACAATGAGCAGTTCTTC
clone size: -; D gene: -; V gene: TRBV7-8; J gene: TRBJ1-5; CDR3 protein: CASGLLGFGSNQPQHF; CDR3 DNA: TGTGCCAGCGGACTTTTAGGGTTCGGAAGCAATCAGCCCCAGCATTTT
clone size: -; D gene: TRBD2; V gene: TRBV30; J gene: TRBJ2-3; CDR3 protein: CCLREVGIDTQYF; CDR3 DNA: TGTTGCCTGCGGGAGGTTGGTATAGATACGCAGTATTTT
clone size: -; D gene: -; V gene: TRBV28; J gene: TRBJ1-5; CDR3 protein: CASSLSWDPQPQHF; CDR3 DNA: TGTGCCAGCAGTTTATCGTGGGATCCGCAGCCCCAGCATTTT
clone size: -; D gene: -; V gene: TRBV30; J gene: TRBJ2-7; CDR3 protein: CAWGFGNEQYF; CDR3 DNA: TGTGCCTGGGGATTCGGAAACGAGCAGTACTTC
clone size: -; D gene: -; V gene: TRBV6-5; J gene: TRBJ1-3; CDR3 protein: CASSRGSTGNTIYF; CDR3 DNA: TGTGCCAGCAGTCGAGGATCAACAGGAAACACCATATATTTT
clone size: -; D gene: TRBD1; V gene: TRBV28; J gene: TRBJ1-2; CDR3 protein: CASSPGQAEAYGYTF; CDR3 DNA: TGTGCCAGCAGTCCGGGACAGGCTGAGGCCTATGGCTACACCTTC
clone size: -; D gene: -; V gene: TRBV7-8; J gene: TRBJ2-2; CDR3 protein: CASSLARLTTGELFF; CDR3 DNA: TGTGCCAGCAGCTTAGCGCGGCTTACAACCGGGGAGCTGTTTTTT
clone size: once; D gene: -; V gene: TRBV2; J gene: TRBJ1-2; CDR3 protein: CASSERANYGYTF; CDR3 DNA: TGTGCCAGCAGTGAGAGGGCTAACTATGGCTACACCTTC
clone size: -; D gene: -; V gene: TRBV28; J gene: TRBJ2-5; CDR3 protein: CASSPPARVQETQYF; CDR3 DNA: TGTGCCAGCAGTCCCCCCGCACGCGTCCAAGAGACCCAGTACTTC
clone size: -; D gene: TRBD2; V gene: TRBV7-2; J gene: TRBJ2-7; CDR3 protein: CASSLTSGGVSYEQYF; CDR3 DNA: TGTGCCAGCAGCCTAACTAGCGGGGGCGTCTCCTACGAGCAGTACTTC
clone size: -; D gene: TRBD2; V gene: TRBV5-8; J gene: TRBJ2-2; CDR3 protein: CASSQLRTSGSWNTGELFF; CDR3 DNA: TGTGCCAGCAGCCAACTCAGGACTAGCGGGAGTTGGAACACCGGGGAGCTGTTTTTT
clone size: -; D gene: -; V gene: TRBV29-1; J gene: TRBJ2-7; CDR3 protein: CSVGFSAEGYYEQYF; CDR3 DNA: TGCAGCGTTGGTTTTAGCGCCGAGGGGTATTACGAGCAGTACTTC
clone size: once; D gene: TRBD2; V gene: TRBV5-1; J gene: TRBJ2-3; CDR3 protein: CASSRGGPSTDTQYF; CDR3 DNA: TGCGCCAGCAGCAGGGGAGGGCCGAGCACAGATACGCAGTATTTT
clone size: once; D gene: TRBD1; V gene: TRBV5-1; J gene: TRBJ2-2; CDR3 protein: CASSLVGTGPTGELFF; CDR3 DNA: TGCGCCAGCAGCTTGGTGGGGACAGGACCCACCGGGGAGCTGTTTTTT
clone size: -; D gene: -; V gene: TRBV5-5; J gene: TRBJ2-6; CDR3 protein: CASSLGTAGANVLTF; CDR3 DNA: TGTGCCAGCAGCCTAGGGACGGCGGGGGCCAACGTCCTGACTTTC
clone size: -; D gene: TRBD1; V gene: TRBV7-6; J gene: TRBJ2-6; CDR3 protein: CASSSLQGANAGANVLTF; CDR3 DNA: TGTGCCAGCAGCTCCTTACAGGGGGCAAATGCTGGGGCCAACGTCCTGACTTTC
clone size: -; D gene: -; V gene: TRBV14; J gene: TRBJ1-1; CDR3 protein: CASSQDRAGRKRAFF; CDR3 DNA: TGTGCCAGCAGCCAAGATCGGGCAGGGAGGAAGAGAGCTTTCTTT
clone size: -; D gene: TRBD1; V gene: TRBV27; J gene: TRBJ1-2; CDR3 protein: CASSPDRRGGFHYGYTF; CDR3 DNA: TGTGCCAGCAGTCCGGACAGGCGGGGGGGATTCCACTATGGCTACACCTTC
clone size: -; D gene: -; V gene: TRBV28; J gene: TRBJ1-1; CDR3 protein: CASSPPFRLGEAFF; CDR3 DNA: TGTGCCAGTAGTCCCCCCTTCAGACTTGGTGAAGCTTTCTTT
clone size: -; D gene: -; V gene: TRBV5-1; J gene: TRBJ2-5; CDR3 protein: CASSLQGTETQYF; CDR3 DNA: TGCGCCAGCAGCTTGCAGGGCACAGAGACCCAGTACTTC
clone size: -; D gene: -; V gene: TRBV19; J gene: TRBJ1-2; CDR3 protein: CASSIRGGDYGYTF; CDR3 DNA: TGTGCCAGTAGTATCCGCGGGGGCGACTATGGCTACACCTTC
clone size: -; D gene: -; V gene: TRBV29-1; J gene: TRBJ2-7; CDR3 protein: CSVVGGLLDYEQYF; CDR3 DNA: TGCAGCGTTGTGGGGGGGCTACTTGACTACGAGCAGTACTTC
clone size: -; D gene: TRBD1; V gene: TRBV4-3; J gene: TRBJ1-1; CDR3 protein: CASSQLLGQGLSTEAFF; CDR3 DNA: TGCGCCAGCAGCCAACTCCTCGGACAGGGACTGAGCACTGAAGCTTTCTTT
clone size: -; D gene: TRBD2; V gene: TRBV11-3; J gene: TRBJ2-2; CDR3 protein: CASSLDSAGGRRTGELFF; CDR3 DNA: TGTGCCAGCAGCTTAGATTCAGCGGGAGGGCGAAGAACCGGGGAGCTGTTTTTT
clone size: -; D gene: TRBD2; V gene: TRBV19; J gene: TRBJ2-4; CDR3 protein: CASSKGTTNIQYF; CDR3 DNA: TGTGCCAGTAGTAAGGGGACTACGAACATTCAGTACTTC
clone size: -; D gene: -; V gene: TRBV6-5; J gene: TRBJ1-1; CDR3 protein: CASSTGLNTEAFF; CDR3 DNA: TGTGCCAGCAGCACAGGGTTGAACACTGAAGCTTTCTTT
clone size: -; D gene: TRBD1; V gene: TRBV7-8; J gene: TRBJ1-1; CDR3 protein: CASSPGQGGKTEAFF; CDR3 DNA: TGTGCCAGCAGCCCAGGACAGGGGGGGAAAACTGAAGCTTTCTTT
clone size: -; D gene: -; V gene: TRBV2; J gene: TRBJ2-3; CDR3 protein: CASRQLVNAQYF; CDR3 DNA: TGTGCCAGCAGACAACTAGTCAACGCGCAGTATTTT
clone size: once; D gene: -; V gene: TRBV21-1; J gene: TRBJ2-3; CDR3 protein: CASSQRLARSTDTQYF; CDR3 DNA: TGTGCCAGCAGCCAGCGACTAGCGAGAAGCACAGATACGCAGTATTTT
clone size: -; D gene: -; V gene: TRBV7-9; J gene: TRBJ2-1; CDR3 protein: CASSSRNAPYNEQFF; CDR3 DNA: TGTGCCAGCAGCTCGAGGAACGCCCCCTACAATGAGCAGTTCTTC
clone size: -; D gene: TRBD1; V gene: TRBV5-1; J gene: TRBJ2-1; CDR3 protein: CASSYSDRGSSNEQFF; CDR3 DNA: TGCGCCAGCAGCTATTCCGACAGGGGGTCCAGCAATGAGCAGTTCTTC
clone size: -; D gene: -; V gene: TRBV6-7; J gene: TRBJ2-4; CDR3 protein: CASSYSDLTKNIQYF; CDR3 DNA: TGTGCCAGCAGTTACTCCGACCTGACCAAAAACATTCAGTACTTC
clone size: -; D gene: TRBD1; V gene: TRBV30; J gene: TRBJ2-7; CDR3 protein: CAWSRDSSYEQYF; CDR3 DNA: TGTGCCTGGAGCCGGGACAGCTCCTACGAGCAGTACTTC
clone size: -; D gene: TRBD1; V gene: TRBV5-1; J gene: TRBJ2-1; CDR3 protein: CASSSGQGQYNEQFF; CDR3 DNA: TGCGCCAGCAGCTCGGGACAGGGGCAATACAATGAGCAGTTCTTC
clone size: -; D gene: -; V gene: TRBV28; J gene: TRBJ1-2; CDR3 protein: CASRRLTADGYTF; CDR3 DNA: TGTGCCAGCAGGCGCCTGACAGCGGACGGCTACACCTTC
clone size: -; D gene: -; V gene: TRBV7-3; J gene: TRBJ2-6; CDR3 protein: CASSPWASSGANVLTF; CDR3 DNA: TGTGCCAGCAGCCCATGGGCAAGCTCTGGGGCCAACGTCCTGACTTTC
clone size: -; D gene: TRBD2; V gene: TRBV2; J gene: TRBJ2-1; CDR3 protein: CASSGLSGRSYNEQFF; CDR3 DNA: TGTGCCAGCAGTGGTCTGAGCGGGAGGAGCTACAATGAGCAGTTCTTC
clone size: -; D gene: -; V gene: TRBV7-6; J gene: TRBJ2-1; CDR3 protein: CASSLGSYNEQFF; CDR3 DNA: TGTGCCAGCAGCCTCGGATCGTACAATGAGCAGTTCTTC
clone size: -; D gene: TRBD2; V gene: TRBV18; J gene: TRBJ2-7; CDR3 protein: CASSPSGSRRYEQYF; CDR3 DNA: TGTGCCAGCTCCCCTAGCGGGAGCCGCCGGTACGAGCAGTACTTC
clone size: -; D gene: -; V gene: TRBV27; J gene: TRBJ1-3; CDR3 protein: CASTSNSLSGNTIYF; CDR3 DNA: TGTGCCAGCACCTCGAACTCCCTCTCTGGAAACACCATATATTTT
clone size: -; D gene: TRBD2; V gene: TRBV19; J gene: TRBJ2-7; CDR3 protein: CASRLGEGYEQYF; CDR3 DNA: TGTGCCAGTAGGCTCGGGGAGGGCTACGAGCAGTACTTC
clone size: -; D gene: -; V gene: TRBV6-5; J gene: TRBJ1-5; CDR3 protein: CASRGSNQPQHF; CDR3 DNA: TGTGCCAGCAGGGGGAGCAATCAGCCCCAGCATTTT
clone size: -; D gene: -; V gene: TRBV6-5; J gene: TRBJ1-2; CDR3 protein: CASSPRENYGYTF; CDR3 DNA: TGTGCCAGCAGTCCACGGGAGAACTATGGCTACACCTTC
clone size: -; D gene: TRBD1; V gene: TRBV7-9; J gene: TRBJ2-7; CDR3 protein: CASSSFPGQGAYEQYF; CDR3 DNA: TGTGCCAGCAGCTCATTCCCGGGACAGGGGGCCTACGAGCAGTACTTC
clone size: -; D gene: -; V gene: TRBV5-1; J gene: TRBJ1-2; CDR3 protein: CASSPDPGVGYTF; CDR3 DNA: TGCGCCAGCAGCCCCGACCCAGGGGTCGGCTACACCTTC
clone size: once; D gene: -; V gene: TRBV7-2; J gene: TRBJ1-3; CDR3 protein: CASSWRTGDGSGNTIYF; CDR3 DNA: TGTGCCAGCAGCTGGAGGACGGGGGATGGCTCTGGAAACACCATATATTTT
clone size: -; D gene: -; V gene: TRBV4-2; J gene: TRBJ1-4; CDR3 protein: CASSTRGAPNEKLFF; CDR3 DNA: TGTGCCAGCAGCACTCGCGGGGCCCCTAATGAAAAACTGTTTTTT